This T cell receptor beta chain was recorded in a study of identical twins. Germline V gene data show CDR1 as SGHRS and CDR2 as YFSETQ. V was pared by 2 bases and J by 5 bases, with 14 bases between. The length of the CDR3 is 15 residues. Whole-study results and caveats: It was cross-sectional statistical analysis, not following the same donors, that the conclusions relied on.

This clonotype was counted only a few times. The antigen remains unidentified. TCRdb redid the calling of the 5' RACE reads with MiXCR, one entry per CDR3 protein. The sample holds 200,000 to 250,000 distinct CDR3 sequences, approximately 7.1% seen once. The same data also went into a second study, on T cells expressing NK-cell markers.

The gene calls are TRBV5-1 and TRBJ2-1, with D unresolved. The TCR originated in a woman in her late teens or twenties in good health. Material for sequencing was CD8+ T cells sorted from blood. CDR3 in amino acids: CASSFVDLYHNEQFF. The CDR3 DNA sequence: TGCGCCAGCAGCTTTGTGGACCTCTATCACAATGAGCAGTTCTTC.